This T cell receptor beta chain was recovered during a study of shared clonotypes between healthy human individuals. Study in general: Each donor's CD8 memory used one plate, CD8 naive two, each CD4 subset three. Study results and caveats: What naive subsets generally showed was a larger estimated richness than memory subsets showed. For naive CD4 cells, approximately 4.7% of clonotypes were shared across four donors.

As processed by the authors: Filtering differed for immunoSEQ, which gave only junction sequences without quality scores. Assay: immunoSEQ multiplex PCR; the TCRdb copy retains only in-frame clones and omits some. V, J and clone size derive from that table, while D and trimming were established from the DNA sequence. The sample lists roughly 2,000,000 clones, over 85% occurring once. CD8 cells regarded as naive lacked CD45RO, were positively chosen for CCR7, and omitted terminally differentiated effector memory CD45RA+ cells. Notes on this clone: Its antigen remains unknown.

Looked up from germline, CDR1 is GTSNPN and CDR2 is SVGIG (reference sequence). This CDR3 contains 12 residues. With 5 bases clipped from V and 7 bases from J, the junction kept 7 bases outside the gene matches. The sample consisted of naive CD8+ T cells from PBMCs. The gene calls are TRBV30 and TRBJ1-1; TRBD1 agrees at 7 bases. The TCR sequence derives from a man younger than 35 in good health. Some clones in this sample may be carry-over from other donors' samples. The CDR3 protein is CAWVTGMGEAFF. The DNA for the CDR3 is TGTGCCTGGGTGACAGGGATGGGTGAAGCTTTCTTT.